This T cell receptor beta chain was documented in a study of CXCR3-negative and CXCR3-positive naive CD8 T cells. The method, 5' RACE with UMI labels, was used to prepare the TRB cDNA libraries. TCRdb re-called the 5' RACE reads and gives one entry per CDR3 protein, without DNA. The table lists about 40,000 distinct CDR3 sequences, with roughly 8% in the top ten. Germline V CDR1 and CDR2: MNHEY, SMNVEV (reference sequence). The CDR3 totals 15 residues. Study-wide results and caveats: The study found comparably high diversity in both naive subsets and much lower diversity in memory CD8+ cells.

About this clonotype: The antigen is undetermined.

Sequences were obtained from memory CD8+ T cells from blood. The chain couples TRBV27 to TRBJ1-5; the TCRdb call, TRBD1, lacks DNA for checking. This receptor was identified in a human donor in good health. Some clones in this sample may be carry-over from other donors' samples. The CDR3 protein is CASRPLTGINQPQHF.